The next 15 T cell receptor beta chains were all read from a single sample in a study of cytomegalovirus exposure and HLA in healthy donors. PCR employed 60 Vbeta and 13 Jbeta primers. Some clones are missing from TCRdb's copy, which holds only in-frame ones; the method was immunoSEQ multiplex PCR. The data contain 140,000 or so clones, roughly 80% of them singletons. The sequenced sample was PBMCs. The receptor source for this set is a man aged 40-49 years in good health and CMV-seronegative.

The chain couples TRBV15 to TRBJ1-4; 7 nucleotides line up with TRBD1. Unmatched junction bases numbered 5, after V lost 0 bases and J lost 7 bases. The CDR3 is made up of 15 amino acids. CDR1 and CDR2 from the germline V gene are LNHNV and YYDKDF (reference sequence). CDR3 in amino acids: CATSRDLGGVEKLFF. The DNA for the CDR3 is TGTGCCACCAGCAGAGATTTAGGGGGCGTTGAAAAACTGTTTTTT.

CDR3: CASSLGSTSGAQNIQYF. The CDR3, as DNA: TGCGCCAGCAGCTTGGGCTCGACTAGCGGGGCCCAAAACATTCAGTACTTC. V usage is TRBV5-1 and J usage is TRBJ2-4, with 11 bases fitting TRBD2. The germline V gene encodes CDR1 SGHRS and CDR2 YFSETQ. The CDR3 contains 17 residues. The ends lost 0 bases at V and 5 bases at J; junction bases unmatched: 7. The complete variable domain, with remaining parts taken from reference TRBV5-1 and TRBJ2-4, reads KAGVTQTPRYLIKTRGQQVTLSCSPISGHRSVSWYQQTPGQGLQFLFEYFSETQRNKGNFPGRFSGRQFSNSRSEMNVSTLELGDSALYLCASSLGSTSGAQNIQYFGAGTRLSVL.

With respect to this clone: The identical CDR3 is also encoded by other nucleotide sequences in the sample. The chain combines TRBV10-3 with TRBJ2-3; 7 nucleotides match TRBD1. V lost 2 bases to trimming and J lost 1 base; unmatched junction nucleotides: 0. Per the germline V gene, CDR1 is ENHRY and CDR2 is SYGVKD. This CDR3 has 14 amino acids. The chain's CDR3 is CAISEGQGTDTQYF. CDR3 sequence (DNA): TGTGCCATCAGTGAGGGACAGGGCACAGATACGCAGTATTTT.

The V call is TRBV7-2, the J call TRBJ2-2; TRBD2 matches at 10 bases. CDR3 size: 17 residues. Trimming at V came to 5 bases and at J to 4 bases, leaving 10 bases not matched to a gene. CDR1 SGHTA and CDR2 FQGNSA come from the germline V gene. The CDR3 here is CASSRSGLAGVTGELFF. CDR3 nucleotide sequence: TGTGCCAGCAGCCGATCGGGCCTAGCGGGGGTCACCGGGGAGCTGTTTTTT.

CDR3 in amino acids: CAWGTSGRQETQYF. As DNA, the CDR3 is TGTGCCTGGGGGACTAGCGGCAGGCAAGAGACCCAGTACTTC. The rearrangement uses TRBV30 and TRBJ2-5; TRBD2 matches at 11 bases. Germline CDR1 reads GTSNPN; CDR2 reads SVGIG (reference sequence). The length of the CDR3 is 14 residues. V lost 5 bases, J lost 2 bases, and 4 bases stayed unmatched.

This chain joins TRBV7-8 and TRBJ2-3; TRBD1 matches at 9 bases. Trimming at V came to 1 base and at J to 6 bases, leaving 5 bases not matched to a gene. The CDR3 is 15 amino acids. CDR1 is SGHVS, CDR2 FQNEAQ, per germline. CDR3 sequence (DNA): TGTGCCAGCAGCTTAGTGGACAGGGGCAGCGATACGCAGTATTTT. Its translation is CASSLVDRGSDTQYF.

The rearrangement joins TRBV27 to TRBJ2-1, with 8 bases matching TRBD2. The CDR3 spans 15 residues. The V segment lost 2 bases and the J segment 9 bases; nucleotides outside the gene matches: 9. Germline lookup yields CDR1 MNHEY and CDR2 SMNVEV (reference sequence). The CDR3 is CASSLGPGLGFEQFF. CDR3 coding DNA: TGTGCCAGCAGTTTAGGGCCGGGACTAGGGTTTGAGCAGTTCTTC.

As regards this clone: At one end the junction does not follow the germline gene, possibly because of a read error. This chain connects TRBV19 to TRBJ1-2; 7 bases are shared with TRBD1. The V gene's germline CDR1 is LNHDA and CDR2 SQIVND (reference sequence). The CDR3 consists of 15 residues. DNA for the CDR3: TGTGCCAGTAGCATAGACAGGGACTTTTTCGATGGCTACACCTTC. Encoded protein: CASSIDRDFFDGYTF.

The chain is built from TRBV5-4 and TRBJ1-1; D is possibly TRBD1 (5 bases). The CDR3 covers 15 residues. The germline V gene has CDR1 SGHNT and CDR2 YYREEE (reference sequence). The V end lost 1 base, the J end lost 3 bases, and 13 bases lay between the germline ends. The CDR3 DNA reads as TGTGCCAGCAGCTTGCCAGGCGGGGCCGACACTGAAGCTTTCTTT. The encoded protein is CASSLPGGADTEAFF.

The CDR3, as DNA: TGTGCCAGCAGGGCGGACAACGCGAACACCGGGGAGCTGTTTTTT. Its translation: CASRADNANTGELFF. V is TRBV7-2 and J is TRBJ2-2; a weak D match, TRBD1 (5 bases). The germline gives CDR1 SGHTA, CDR2 FQGNSA. V lost 6 bases, J lost 0 bases, and 11 bases lay in between. The CDR3 spans 15 residues.

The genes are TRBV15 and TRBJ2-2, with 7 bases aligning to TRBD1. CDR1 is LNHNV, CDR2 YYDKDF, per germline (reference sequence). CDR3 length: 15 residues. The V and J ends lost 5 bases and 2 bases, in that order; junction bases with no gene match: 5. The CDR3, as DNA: TGTGCCACCAGCTCTCGACAGGGAAACACCGGGGAGCTGTTTTTT. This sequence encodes CATSSRQGNTGELFF.

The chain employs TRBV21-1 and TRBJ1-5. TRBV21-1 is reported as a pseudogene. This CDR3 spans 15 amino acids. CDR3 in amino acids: CASSQSERGNQPQHF. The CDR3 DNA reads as TGTGCCAGCAGCCAGTCCGAGCGGGGCAATCAGCCCCAGCATTTT.

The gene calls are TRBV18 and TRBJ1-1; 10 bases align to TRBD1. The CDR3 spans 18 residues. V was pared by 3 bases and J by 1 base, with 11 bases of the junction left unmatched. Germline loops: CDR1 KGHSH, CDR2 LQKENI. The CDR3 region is CASSPGGQGGLQNTEAFF. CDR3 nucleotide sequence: TGTGCCAGCTCACCGGGTGGACAGGGGGGGCTTCAGAACACTGAAGCTTTCTTT.

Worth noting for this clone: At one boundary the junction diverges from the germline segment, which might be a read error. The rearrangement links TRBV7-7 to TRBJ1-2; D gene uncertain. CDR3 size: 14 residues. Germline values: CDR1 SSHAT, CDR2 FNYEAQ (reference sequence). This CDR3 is CASSLAKEHYGYTF. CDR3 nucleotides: TGTGCTAGCAGCTTAGCAAAAGAGCATTATGGCTACACCTTC.

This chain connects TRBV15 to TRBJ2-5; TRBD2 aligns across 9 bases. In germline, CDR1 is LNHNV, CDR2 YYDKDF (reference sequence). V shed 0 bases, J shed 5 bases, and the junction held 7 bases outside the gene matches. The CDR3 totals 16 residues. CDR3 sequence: CATSRDRSGGSETQYF. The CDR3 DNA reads TGTGCCACCAGCAGAGATCGTAGCGGGGGTTCTGAGACCCAGTACTTC.